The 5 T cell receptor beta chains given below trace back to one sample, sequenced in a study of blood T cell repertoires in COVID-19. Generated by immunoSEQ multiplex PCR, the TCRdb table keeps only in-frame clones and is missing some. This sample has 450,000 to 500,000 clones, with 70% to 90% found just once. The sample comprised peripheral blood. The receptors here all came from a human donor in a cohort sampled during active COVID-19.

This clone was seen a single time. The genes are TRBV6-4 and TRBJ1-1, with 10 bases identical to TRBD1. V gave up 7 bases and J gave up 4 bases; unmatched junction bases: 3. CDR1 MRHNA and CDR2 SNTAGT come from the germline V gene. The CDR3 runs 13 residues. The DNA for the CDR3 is TGTGCCAGCATGGGACAGGGGTCCACTGAAGCTTTCTTT. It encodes CASMGQGSTEAFF.

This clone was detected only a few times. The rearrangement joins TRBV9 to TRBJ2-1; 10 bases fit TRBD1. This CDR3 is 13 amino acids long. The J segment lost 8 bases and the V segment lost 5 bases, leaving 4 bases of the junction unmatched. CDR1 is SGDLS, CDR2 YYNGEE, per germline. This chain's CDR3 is CASRGQGNDEQFF. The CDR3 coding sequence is TGTGCCAGCAGGGGACAGGGGAACGATGAGCAGTTCTTC.

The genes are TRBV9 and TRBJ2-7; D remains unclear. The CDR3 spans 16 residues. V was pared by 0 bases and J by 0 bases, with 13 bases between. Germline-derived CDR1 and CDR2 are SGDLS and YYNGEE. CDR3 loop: CASSVAPSSSSYEQYF. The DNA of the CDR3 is TGTGCCAGCAGCGTAGCCCCATCATCTAGCTCCTACGAGCAGTACTTC.

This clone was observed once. CDR3 in amino acids: CASSSTPGQGVEQYF. DNA for the CDR3: TGCGCCAGCAGCTCAACCCCGGGACAGGGCGTCGAGCAGTACTTC. The chain recombines TRBV5-1 with TRBJ2-7, with TRBD1 matching 9 bases. With 3 bases clipped from V and 6 bases from J, the junction kept 10 bases outside the gene matches. This CDR3 region has 15 residues. The germline V gene encodes CDR1 SGHRS and CDR2 YFSETQ.

The DNA of the CDR3 is TGTGCCAGCAGACAGCAGCACTACAATGAGCAGTTCTTC. Encoded protein: CASRQQHYNEQFF. This chain links TRBV12-3 or TRBV12-4 with TRBJ2-1; no clear D. V dropped 6 bases and J dropped 3 bases, with 9 bases sitting between them. CDR3 length: 13 residues.